The clone carrying this T cell receptor (beta chain) is medium-sized within its sample. The germline V gene encodes CDR1 LGHNA and CDR2 YNFKEQ. This CDR3 is built from 13 residues. The V and J ends lost 4 bases and 4 bases respectively, with 11 bases between them. The repertoire was sequenced with immunoSEQ multiplex PCR; TCRdb's copy has only in-frame clones and lacks some. The table has more than 5,500 clones, about 32% seen once. CFSE-labeled responder cells (approximately 200,000) were plated with approximately 200,000 irradiated, violet-dye-labeled stimulator cells. This specimen belongs to a study of graft-versus-host responses after intestinal transplantation. Study overall: Recipients obtained multivisceral, liver-intestinal, or isolated intestinal transplants. Findings of the study overall: Circulating GvH clones peaking coincided with falling HvG clones soon after transplant. There were GvH clones found in recipient marrow, and some of them appeared first in ileum or blood.

The V and J genes are TRBV4-2 and TRBJ2-7, with D possibly being TRBD2 (5 bases). The source of this sequence is a human patient who received an intestinal transplant. The sample in question was alloreactive CD8+ T cells from a mixed lymphocyte reaction culture, obtained before intestinal transplant. The subset denotes: CFSE-low proliferating T cells sorted from roughly 6-day pre-transplant mixed lymphocyte reaction (GvH or HvG direction). The DNA of the CDR3 is TGTGCCAGCAGCCCTCCCGGGGAGTACGAGCAGTACTTC. Amino acids: CASSPPGEYEQYF.